The text below deals with one TCR beta chain. These data are taken from a study of blood T cell repertoires in COVID-19. On the study more broadly: Researchers got acute and convalescent COVID-19 samples from the United States, Italy and Spain. Sources were T cells, B-cell-depleted T cells, or PBMCs; the material itself was cDNA or gDNA.

Libraries were prepared by immunoSEQ multiplex PCR; TCRdb keeps only in-frame clonotypes and omits some of them. The profile shows about 360,000 clones, about 87% of them singletons. Sequenced input: peripheral blood. The TCR originated in a human donor in a cohort sampled during active COVID-19.

CDR3 residues: CASSLLGQGSYEQYF. Written as DNA, the CDR3 is TGTGCCAGCAGCTTGTTGGGACAGGGTTCCTACGAGCAGTACTTC. This chain connects TRBV5-6 to TRBJ2-7; TRBD1 matches 9 bases. The germline CDR1 and CDR2 sequences are SGHDT and YYEEEE. The CDR3 is 15 residues long. Germline trimming cut 1 base from V and 1 base from J; bases unmatched to any gene: 3.